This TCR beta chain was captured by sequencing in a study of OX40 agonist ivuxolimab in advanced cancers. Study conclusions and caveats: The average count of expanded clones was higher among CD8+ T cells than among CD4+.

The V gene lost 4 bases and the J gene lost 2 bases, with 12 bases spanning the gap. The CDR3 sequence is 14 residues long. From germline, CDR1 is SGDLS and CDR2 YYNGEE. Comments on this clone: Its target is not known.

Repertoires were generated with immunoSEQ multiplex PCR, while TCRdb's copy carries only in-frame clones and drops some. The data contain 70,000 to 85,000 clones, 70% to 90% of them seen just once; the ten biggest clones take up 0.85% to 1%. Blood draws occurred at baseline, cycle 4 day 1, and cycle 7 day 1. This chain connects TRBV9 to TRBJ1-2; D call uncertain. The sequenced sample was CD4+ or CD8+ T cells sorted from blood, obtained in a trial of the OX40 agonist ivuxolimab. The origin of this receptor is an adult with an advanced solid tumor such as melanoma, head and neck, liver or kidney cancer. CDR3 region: CASSSSVGNYGYTF. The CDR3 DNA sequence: TGTGCCAGCAGCTCCTCCGTGGGAAACTATGGCTACACCTTC.